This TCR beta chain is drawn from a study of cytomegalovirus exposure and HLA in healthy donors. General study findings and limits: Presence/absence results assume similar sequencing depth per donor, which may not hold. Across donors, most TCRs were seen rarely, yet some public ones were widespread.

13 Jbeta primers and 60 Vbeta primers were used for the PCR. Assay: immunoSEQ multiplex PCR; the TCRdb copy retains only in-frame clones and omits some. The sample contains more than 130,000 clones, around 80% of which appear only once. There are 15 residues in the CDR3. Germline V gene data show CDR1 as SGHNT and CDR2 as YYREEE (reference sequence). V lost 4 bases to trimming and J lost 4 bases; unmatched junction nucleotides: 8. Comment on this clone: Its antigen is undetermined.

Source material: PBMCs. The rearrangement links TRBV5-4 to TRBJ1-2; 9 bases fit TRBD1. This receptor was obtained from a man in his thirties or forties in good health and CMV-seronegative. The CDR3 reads CASSAGQGRVYGYTF. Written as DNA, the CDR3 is TGTGCCAGCAGCGCCGGACAGGGGAGAGTCTATGGCTACACCTTC. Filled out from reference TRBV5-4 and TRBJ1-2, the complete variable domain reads ETGVTQSPTHLIKTRGQQVTLRCSSQSGHNTVSWYQQALGQGPQFIFQYYREEENGRGNFPPRFSGLQFPNYSSELNVNALELDDSALYLCASSAGQGRVYGYTFGSGTRLTVV.